This T cell receptor (beta chain) originates from a study of blood T cell repertoires in COVID-19 (dated by TCRdb to the early 2020s). For the wider study: Collaborator samples came from the United States, Italy and Spain and covered acute and convalescent phases of COVID-19. The prospective study material was composed of cDNA or gDNA derived from T cells, B-cell-depleted T cells, or PBMCs. Deeply sampled blood TCRbeta repertoires from subjects exposed to, actively infected with, or recovered from COVID-19 were included in the dataset. The repertoires were released in a freely available public database meant as a resource for research on the immune response to SARS-CoV-2. The samples were drawn from two sources: the first 160 participants of the ongoing ImmuneRACE study, and approximately 1,300 subjects contributed by 6 global collaborators. Nearly every sample came with metadata listing a de-identified subject ID, COVID-19 status, age in years and sex. HLA class I and class II types, where available, came from metadata supplied by the sample provider rather than from assay-based typing.

Study-wide conclusions, independent of this receptor: Clinical and demographic metadata were provided uncurated, with the amount varying by source and participant.

As for this clone: Its antigen specificity is not known. Qualities for individual bases were not recorded, and no much larger clone is one base off.

Collaborating institutions collected whole blood in K2EDTA tubes following their own protocols. For TCRbeta analysis, collaborators shipped samples in one of three forms: frozen whole blood, isolated PBMCs, or DNA extracted from either of those sample types. TCRbeta CDR3 regions were amplified from genomic DNA by means of the immunoSEQ Assay, a bias-controlled multiplex PCR. Concerning the study's data processing: The number of nucleated cells in each sample was estimated from the amplification of reference gene primers within the assay. Sequence reads were collapsed and filtered to measure the absolute abundance of every unique TCRbeta CDR3 rearrangement. For each sample, productive Simpson clonality was calculated as the square root of Simpson's diversity index across productive rearrangements. Here the immuneACCESS table is served through TCRdb, limited to in-frame sequences with V and J called. Missing clones are a known gap in these copies; in checked studies unresolved V genes cover under half, and the rest lacks a known reason. The V and J calls and clone size come from that table; D and trimming were worked out from the DNA. This sample is represented by 95,000 to 150,000 clones; roughly 70% of them were singletons. The top ten hold 0.7% to 1% of the sample.

The CDR3 goes from the cysteine to the phenylalanine over 13 residues. Only the CDR3 region is kept as DNA, spanning 39 bases read in frame from base 1. The germline V gene encodes CDR1 SGHAT and CDR2 FQNNGV. Trimming at the junction amounts to 5 bases on V and 6 bases on J, and the germline ends lie 11 bases apart. What was sequenced was peripheral blood. This receptor was obtained from a human donor with acute or convalescent COVID-19. The donor label of this sample is uncertain. The chain was built from TRBV11-2 and TRBJ2-4; TRBD1 could be the D gene, as 5 bases match. The CDR3 sequence is CASSPGNRNIQYF. The DNA sequence reads TGTGCCAGCAGCCCAGGGAACAGAAACATTCAGTACTTC.